This TCR beta chain originates from a study of somatic mutations in cytotoxic T cells in rheumatoid arthritis. Concerning this clone: Its antigen is unknown.

The healthy control blood donors were roughly 59% female, with median age 56 years (range about 21-80). Positive magnetic bead selection, which isolated the CD4+ and CD8+ cells, was followed by a flow cytometry check of purity. The data were produced by immunoSEQ multiplex PCR, yet TCRdb's version contains in-frame clones alone and is incomplete. The sample yields more than 35,000 clones, 70% to 85% seen once. General study findings and limits: A single CD8+ clone exceeded 20% of CD8+ cells in about an eighth of the roughly 60 patients. Comparison of CD8+ T-cell clonality between rheumatoid arthritis patients and age-matched healthy controls yielded no significant difference.

Trimming left V 5 bases short and J 11 bases short, with 19 bases between. The CDR3 has 14 amino acids. Germline-derived CDR1 and CDR2 are SGHAT and FQNNGV. This receptor was identified in a middle-aged man in good health. The sample comprised CD8+ T cells sorted from blood. The chain combines TRBV11-2 with TRBJ2-4; D is possibly TRBD2 (6 bases). The CDR3 nucleotides are TGTGCCAGCAGCGGACTCCCTAGCGTAGCGGTTCAGTACTTC. This encodes CASSGLPSVAVQYF.